This entry is about one TCR beta chain. V gave up 2 bases and J gave up 7 bases; unmatched junction bases: 5. Germline values: CDR1 MNHEY, CDR2 SVGAGI. The CDR3 extends over 15 amino acids. This sample was taken from a study of shared clonotypes between healthy human individuals. The protocol was immunoSEQ multiplex PCR, while the TCRdb copy is restricted to in-frame clones and leaves out a portion. The repertoire holds under 750,000 clones, with approximately 72% as singletons. The sequenced material came from memory CD4+ T cells sorted from blood. The subset denotes: CD45RA-negative fraction. The TCR was taken from a young woman in good health. The chain combines TRBV6-5 with TRBJ1-3, with 10 bases lining up with TRBD1. Here the CDR3 reads CASSYPGDRGNTIYF. Here the CDR3 DNA reads TGTGCCAGCAGTTACCCGGGGGACAGGGGCAACACCATATATTTT.